This T cell receptor (beta chain) was found in a study of cytotoxic CD8 clonotypes in ibrutinib-treated CLL. Overall study context: Patient counts were about twelve relapsed/refractory, about 14 treatment-naive and around 17 IGHV unmutated.

This clone has just a few counts. Using immunoSEQ multiplex PCR, the repertoire was profiled, and TCRdb retains in-frame clones only, with some absent. The sample lists about 120,000 clones, 58% occurring once. The TCR sequence derives from a human donor with chronic lymphocytic leukemia. The material sequenced was PBMCs, taken after 24 months of ibrutinib treatment.

As DNA, the CDR3 is TGTGCCAGCAACCTCCTTACAGGGGGCACTGAAGCTTTCTTT. As protein: CASNLLTGGTEAFF. This sequence joins TRBV6-1 and TRBJ1-1; TRBD1 matches 8 bases. The CDR3 has 14 amino acids. V trimming: 7 bases; J trimming: 4 bases; junction bases outside the gene matches: 8. Germline V gives CDR1 MNHNS, CDR2 SASEGT.